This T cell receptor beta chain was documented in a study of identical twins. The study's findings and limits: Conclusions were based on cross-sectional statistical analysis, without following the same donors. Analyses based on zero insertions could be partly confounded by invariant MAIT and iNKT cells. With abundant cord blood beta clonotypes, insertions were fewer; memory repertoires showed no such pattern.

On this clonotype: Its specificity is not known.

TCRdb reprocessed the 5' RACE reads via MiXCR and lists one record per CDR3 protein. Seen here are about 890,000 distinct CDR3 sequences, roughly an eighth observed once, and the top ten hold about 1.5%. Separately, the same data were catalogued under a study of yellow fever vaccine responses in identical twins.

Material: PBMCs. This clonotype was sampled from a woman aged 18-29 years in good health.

DNA of the CDR3: TGTGCCAGCAGCCCTGAGACAGAGAGATATGGCTACACCTTC. It encodes CASSPETERYGYTF. V is TRBV7-6 and J is TRBJ1-2; tentatively, D is TRBD1 (5 bases). V lost 5 bases to trimming and J lost 5 bases, with 15 bases between them. Germline V gene data show CDR1 as SGHVS and CDR2 as FNYEAQ. This CDR3 region has 14 residues.